This entry is about one TCR beta chain. TCRdb's table, derived via immunoSEQ multiplex PCR, lists solely in-frame clones and lacks some. The profile covers about 88,000 clones, with 82% appearing a single time and 5.3% taken by the ten largest. This sample stems from a study of a mutant IDH1 vaccine in newly diagnosed glioma. Per germline, CDR1 SEHNR and CDR2 FQNEAQ (reference sequence). The CDR3 length is 17 residues. With 6 bases clipped from V and 10 bases from J, the junction kept 20 bases outside the gene matches. Time point defined: baseline, week 1 (first vaccination visit). Indicated treatment: pre-vaccination baseline after standard-of-care therapy.

This chain joins TRBV7-9 and TRBJ2-3; 9 bases match TRBD2. This TCR was recovered from a man in his forties with glioma. Some clones in this sample may be carry-over from other donors' samples. The sample here was PBMCs, taken from a glioma patient treated with radiotherapy, temozolomide or both. The chain's CDR3 is CASSRWGLAGPFHAQYF. CDR3 nucleotides: TGTGCCAGCAGTCGATGGGGGCTAGCGGGGCCCTTTCATGCGCAGTATTTT.